This TCR beta chain was retrieved from a study of T-cell reconstitution after alpha-beta-depleted transplantation in children. The authors prepared the TCRbeta library with unique molecular identifiers. Using its own MiXCR run on the PCR reads, TCRdb lists one record per CDR3 protein. Of 84,000 or so distinct CDR3 sequences in the sample, around 16% were seen once. Germline V gives CDR1 SGHDN, CDR2 FVKESK. V shed 0 bases and J 9 bases; nucleotides not matched to a gene: 2. The CDR3 has 13 residues. This clonotype turned up a few times. V gene TRBV14 combines with J gene TRBJ2-5; 9 bases agree with TRBD2. Source: PBMCs, mostly from graft donor cells, taken 180 days after TCRalphabeta/CD19-depleted stem cell transplant. The source is a male patient aged 2-10 years who had a stem cell transplant for acute lymphoblastic leukemia, so the T cells may come from the graft donor. CDR3 DNA: TGTGCCAGCAGCCAAGATGGCGGGGGGGCCCAGTACTTC. It translates to CASSQDGGGAQYF.